This T cell receptor (beta chain) is from a study of blood T cells in healthy people across ages. Study-level findings and limits: Reliance upon unsorted PBMCs precluded definitive naive versus antigen-experienced comparison. In these data, TCR beta diversity tracked strongly with naive T cell percentage. Total diversity from one million sequenced T cells was likely underestimated.

Extracted total RNA amounted to at least 5.5 micrograms for each sample. Combining a sample-barcoded 5' primer with a J-beta primer mix, a second PCR ran for roughly 7 to 12 cycles. TCRdb itself ran the 5' RACE reads through MiXCR, one entry per CDR3 protein. The sample contains roughly 800,000 distinct CDR3 sequences, about 53% of which appear only once. Concerning this clonotype: Its antigen remains unidentified.

Between the trimmed V and J ends, which lost 0 bases and 2 bases, there was a span of 10 bases. Germline CDR1 is DFQATT and CDR2 is SNEGSKA (reference sequence). CDR3 length: 14 residues. The chain uses TRBV20-1 and TRBJ2-5; perhaps TRBD1 as D (5 bases). Specimen: blood. This clonotype was obtained from a man at least 80 years old in good health. CDR3 residues: CSARDIREQETQYF. The CDR3 bases are TGCAGTGCTAGAGATATCAGGGAACAAGAGACCCAGTACTTC.